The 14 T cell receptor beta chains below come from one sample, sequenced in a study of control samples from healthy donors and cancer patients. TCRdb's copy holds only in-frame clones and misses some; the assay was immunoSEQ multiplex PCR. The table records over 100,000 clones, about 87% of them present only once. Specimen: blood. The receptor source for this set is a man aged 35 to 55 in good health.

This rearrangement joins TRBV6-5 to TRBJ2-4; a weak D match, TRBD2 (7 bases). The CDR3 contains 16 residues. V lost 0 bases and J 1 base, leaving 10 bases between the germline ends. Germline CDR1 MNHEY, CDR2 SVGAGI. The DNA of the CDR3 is TGTGCCAGCAGTTACTCGCGGGGGCTGGCCAAAAACATTCAGTACTTC. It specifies CASSYSRGLAKNIQYF.

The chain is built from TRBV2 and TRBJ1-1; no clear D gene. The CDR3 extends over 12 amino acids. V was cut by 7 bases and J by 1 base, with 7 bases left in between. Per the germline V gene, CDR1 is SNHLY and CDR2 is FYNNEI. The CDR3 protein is CASIRRNTEAFF. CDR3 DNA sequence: TGTGCCAGCATTAGGAGGAACACTGAAGCTTTCTTT.

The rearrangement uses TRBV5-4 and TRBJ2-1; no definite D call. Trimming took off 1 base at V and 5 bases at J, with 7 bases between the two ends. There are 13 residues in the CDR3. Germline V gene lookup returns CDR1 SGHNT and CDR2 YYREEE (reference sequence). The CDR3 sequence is CASSLSRDNEQFF. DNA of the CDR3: TGTGCCAGCAGCTTGTCGCGCGACAATGAGCAGTTCTTC.

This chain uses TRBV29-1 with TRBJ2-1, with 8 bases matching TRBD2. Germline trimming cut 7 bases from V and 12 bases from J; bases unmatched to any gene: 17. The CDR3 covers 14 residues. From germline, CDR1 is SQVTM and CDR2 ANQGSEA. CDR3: CSADKTQPRGGQFF. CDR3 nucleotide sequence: TGCAGCGCCGATAAGACGCAACCACGGGGGGGGCAGTTCTTC.

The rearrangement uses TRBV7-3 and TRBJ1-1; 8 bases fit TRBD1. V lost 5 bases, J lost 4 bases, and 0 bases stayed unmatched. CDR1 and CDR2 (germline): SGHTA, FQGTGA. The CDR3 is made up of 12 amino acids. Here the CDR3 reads CASSTGGTEAFF. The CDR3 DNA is TGTGCCAGCAGCACAGGGGGCACTGAAGCTTTCTTT. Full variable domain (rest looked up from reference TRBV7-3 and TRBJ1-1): GAGVSQTPSNKVTEKGKYVELRCDPISGHTALYWYRQSLGQGPEFLIYFQGTGAADDSGLPNDRFFAVRPEGSVSTLKIQRTERGDSAVYLCASSTGGTEAFFGQGTRLTVV.

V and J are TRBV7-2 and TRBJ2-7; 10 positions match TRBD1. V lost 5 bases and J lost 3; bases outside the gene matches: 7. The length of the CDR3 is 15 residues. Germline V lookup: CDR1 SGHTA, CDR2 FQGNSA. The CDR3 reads CASSRRGQGIYEQYF. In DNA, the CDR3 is TGTGCCAGCAGCCGCAGGGGACAGGGGATCTACGAGCAGTACTTC. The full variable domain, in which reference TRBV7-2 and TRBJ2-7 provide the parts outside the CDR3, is GAGVSQSPSNKVTEKGKDVELRCDPISGHTALYWYRQSLGQGLEFLIYFQGNSAPDKSGLPSDRFSAERTGGSVSTLTIQRTQQEDSAVYLCASSRRGQGIYEQYFGPGTRLTVT.

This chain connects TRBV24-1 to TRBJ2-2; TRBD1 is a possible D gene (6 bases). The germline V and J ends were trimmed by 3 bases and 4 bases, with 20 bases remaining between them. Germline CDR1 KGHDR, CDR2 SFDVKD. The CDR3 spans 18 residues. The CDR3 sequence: CATSDPGQFRSGTGELFF. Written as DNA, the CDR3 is TGTGCCACCAGTGATCCAGGACAGTTTCGCTCGGGCACCGGGGAGCTGTTTTTT.

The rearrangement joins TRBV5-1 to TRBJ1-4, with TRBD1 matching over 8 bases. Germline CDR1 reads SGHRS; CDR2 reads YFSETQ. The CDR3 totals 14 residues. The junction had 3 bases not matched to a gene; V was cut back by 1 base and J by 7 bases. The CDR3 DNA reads TGCGCCAGCAGCTTGCAGGGGGCGGGTGAAAAACTGTTTTTT. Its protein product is CASSLQGAGEKLFF.

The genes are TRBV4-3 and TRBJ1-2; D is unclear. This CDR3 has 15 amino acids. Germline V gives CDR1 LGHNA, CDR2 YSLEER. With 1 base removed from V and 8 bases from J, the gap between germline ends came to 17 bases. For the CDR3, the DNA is TGCGCCAGCAGCCAAGGTTTTGAAGGTGTCAGGGGCTACACCTTC. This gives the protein CASSQGFEGVRGYTF.

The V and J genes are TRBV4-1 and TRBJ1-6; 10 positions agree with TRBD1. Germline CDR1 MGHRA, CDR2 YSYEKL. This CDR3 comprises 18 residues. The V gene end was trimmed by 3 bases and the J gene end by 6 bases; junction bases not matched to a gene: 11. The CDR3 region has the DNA TGCGCCAGCAGCCATCCACCGGCCCGGGACAGGGGTAATTCACCCCTCCACTTT. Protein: CASSHPPARDRGNSPLHF.

DNA for the CDR3: TGCGCCAGCAGCCCGGGGCGCGGGGGCGGGGCAGATACGCAGTATTTT. Translated: CASSPGRGGGADTQYF. The chain links TRBV5-1 to TRBJ2-3; D is possibly TRBD2 (7 bases). Trimming removed 4 bases at V and 4 bases at J, with 19 bases between. Germline CDR1 and CDR2: SGHRS and YFSETQ. The CDR3 has 16 amino acids.

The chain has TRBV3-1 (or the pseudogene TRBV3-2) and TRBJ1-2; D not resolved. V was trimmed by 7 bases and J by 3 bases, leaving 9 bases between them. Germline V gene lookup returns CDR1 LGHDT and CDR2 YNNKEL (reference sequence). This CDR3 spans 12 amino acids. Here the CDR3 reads CASKGGHYGYTF. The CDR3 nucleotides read TGTGCCAGCAAGGGTGGACACTATGGCTACACCTTC.

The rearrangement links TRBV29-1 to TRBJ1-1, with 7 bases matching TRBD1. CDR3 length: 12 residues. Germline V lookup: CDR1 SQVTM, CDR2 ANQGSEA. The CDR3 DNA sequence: TGCGTCTCCGACAGGGAAGGCACTGAAGCTTTCTTT. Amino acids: CVSDREGTEAFF.

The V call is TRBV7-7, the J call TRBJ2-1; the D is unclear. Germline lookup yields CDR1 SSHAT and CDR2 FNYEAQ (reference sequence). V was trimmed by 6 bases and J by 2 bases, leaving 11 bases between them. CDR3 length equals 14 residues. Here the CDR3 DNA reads TGTGCCAGCAGTAAGAGTACAACCTACAATGAGCAGTTCTTC. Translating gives CASSKSTTYNEQFF.